This is a list of T cell receptor beta chains from one sample in a study of OX40 agonist ivuxolimab in advanced cancers. Clones were sequenced by immunoSEQ multiplex PCR, and TCRdb holds only the in-frame ones, with some missing. Of approximately 40,000 clones detected, 82% appear once; the ten largest clones hold roughly 7.5%. The sequencing used CD4+ or CD8+ T cells sorted from blood, collected in a trial of the OX40 agonist ivuxolimab. The receptors here all came from an adult with an advanced solid tumor such as melanoma, head and neck, liver or kidney cancer. Both conserved end residues are part of each CDR3. A D gene is named only where the DNA matches it firmly. The listing skips clone size in some rows; elsewhere it reads once, few, many or a size class.

CDR3: CASSIGTGILGYNEQFF
DNA: TGTGCCAGTAGTATAGGGACAGGGATTTTGGGGTACAATGAGCAGTTCTTC
V: TRBV19
size: few
D: TRBD1
J: TRBJ2-1

CDR3: CSVVLSGNEKLFF
DNA: TGCAGCGTTGTATTGTCGGGGAATGAAAAACTGTTTTTT
V: TRBV29-1
size: .
D: .
J: TRBJ1-4

CDR3: CASSSAYSSYNEQFF
DNA: TGTGCCAGCAGCTCCGCTTACAGCTCCTACAATGAGCAGTTCTTC
V: TRBV13
size: .
D: .
J: TRBJ2-1

CDR3: CASSTDRGATDTQYF
DNA: TGTGCCAGCAGTACGGACAGGGGAGCCACAGATACGCAGTATTTT
V: TRBV6-5
size: .
D: TRBD1
J: TRBJ2-3

CDR3: CASSPQIRGMNTEAFF
DNA: TGTGCCAGCAGCCCCCAGATACGTGGGATGAACACTGAAGCTTTCTTT
V: TRBV7-6
size: .
D: .
J: TRBJ1-1

CDR3: CSVYTDREGRTQYF
DNA: TGCAGCGTCTACACAGACAGGGAAGGGAGGACCCAGTACTTC
V: TRBV29-1
size: .
D: TRBD1
J: TRBJ2-5

CDR3: CASSVIRQSRANVLTF
DNA: TGTGCCAGCAGCGTGATTCGACAAAGTCGGGCCAACGTCCTGACTTTC
V: TRBV7-7
size: few
D: .
J: TRBJ2-6

CDR3: CSVRDRVTTDTQYF
DNA: TGCAGCGTTCGGGACAGGGTTACGACAGATACGCAGTATTTT
V: TRBV29-1
size: .
D: TRBD1
J: TRBJ2-3

CDR3: CASSLAAGVGQPQHF
DNA: TGCGCCAGCAGCCTCGCGGCAGGGGTCGGACAGCCCCAGCATTTT
V: TRBV5-1
size: .
D: .
J: TRBJ1-5

CDR3: CASSDQGGTEAFF
DNA: TGTGCCAGCAGTGACCAGGGGGGGACTGAAGCTTTCTTT
V: TRBV6-4
size: .
D: TRBD1
J: TRBJ1-1

CDR3: CASSSASTYNEQFF
DNA: TGTGCCAGCAGCTCCGCTAGCACCTACAATGAGCAGTTCTTC
V: TRBV9
size: .
D: .
J: TRBJ2-1

CDR3: CASSFGHSYEQYF
DNA: TGTGCCAGCAGTTTTGGGCATTCCTACGAGCAGTACTTC
V: TRBV27
size: .
D: .
J: TRBJ2-7

CDR3: CASSFLQDYGYTF
DNA: TGTGCCAGCAGTTTTCTCCAGGACTATGGCTACACCTTC
V: TRBV28
size: .
D: .
J: TRBJ1-2

CDR3: CASSPGGSLTDTQYF
DNA: TGCGCCAGCAGCCCCGGGGGCAGCCTCACAGATACGCAGTATTTT
V: TRBV5-1
size: .
D: .
J: TRBJ2-3

CDR3: CASGTDGINYGYTF
DNA: TGCGCCAGCGGGACAGATGGGATTAACTATGGCTACACCTTC
V: TRBV5-1
size: .
D: TRBD1
J: TRBJ1-2

CDR3: CASSRTSLNSGEQFF
DNA: TGCGCCAGCAGCCGGACTAGCCTCAACAGCGGTGAGCAGTTCTTC
V: TRBV4-1
size: .
D: TRBD2
J: TRBJ2-1

CDR3: CASSLGPGQGFPNYGYTF
DNA: TGTGCCAGCAGCTTGGGTCCGGGACAGGGCTTCCCTAACTATGGCTACACCTTC
V: TRBV5-4
size: .
D: TRBD1
J: TRBJ1-2

CDR3: CASSEPGDGRGEQFF
DNA: TGTGCCAGCAGTGAACCCGGGGACGGACGGGGGGAGCAGTTCTTC
V: TRBV6-1
size: .
D: .
J: TRBJ2-1

CDR3: CASSQLTPILAGEGNEQFF
DNA: TGCGCCAGCAGCCAACTTACCCCGATACTAGCGGGAGAGGGCAATGAGCAGTTCTTC
V: TRBV4-3
size: .
D: TRBD2
J: TRBJ2-1

CDR3: CASSPWGPDTQYF
DNA: TGTGCCAGTAGTCCTTGGGGACCAGATACGCAGTATTTT
V: TRBV19
size: .
D: .
J: TRBJ2-3

CDR3: CASSLASSGRFTGELFF
DNA: TGTGCCAGCAGCTTGGCTTCTAGCGGGAGGTTTACCGGGGAGCTGTTTTTT
V: TRBV5-4
size: .
D: TRBD2
J: TRBJ2-2

CDR3: CASSPDRAGPQHF
DNA: TGTGCCAGCAGCCCGGACAGAGCGGGGCCCCAGCATTTT
V: TRBV7-2
size: .
D: .
J: TRBJ1-5

CDR3: CASSHSGGGEVQFF
DNA: TGTGCCAGCAGCCACTCCGGTGGGGGAGAAGTTCAGTTCTTC
V: TRBV7-9
size: .
D: .
J: TRBJ2-1

CDR3: CATRNFLTSTDTQYF
DNA: TGTGCCACCAGGAACTTCCTTACTAGCACAGATACGCAGTATTTT
V: TRBV15
size: .
D: .
J: TRBJ2-3

CDR3: CASSSASGSYNEQFF
DNA: TGTGCCAGCAGTTCGGCTAGCGGGAGCTACAATGAGCAGTTCTTC
V: TRBV6-6
size: few
D: TRBD2
J: TRBJ2-1

CDR3: CASSWGIANTEAFF
DNA: TGCGCCAGCAGCTGGGGGATAGCGAACACTGAAGCTTTCTTT
V: TRBV5-1
size: .
D: .
J: TRBJ1-1

CDR3: CASSLGLGSGELFF
DNA: TGCGCCAGCAGCTTGGGTTTGGGCTCCGGGGAGCTGTTTTTT
V: TRBV5-1
size: .
D: .
J: TRBJ2-2

CDR3: CASSLLEGSNGYTF
DNA: TGTGCCAGCAGCTTATTAGAGGGTTCTAATGGCTACACCTTC
V: TRBV5-6
size: .
D: .
J: TRBJ1-2

CDR3: CASSQGFTKYEQYF
DNA: TGCGCCAGCAGCCAAGGGTTCACCAAATACGAGCAGTACTTC
V: TRBV4-1
size: few
D: .
J: TRBJ2-7

CDR3: CASSLGTGGPGETQYF
DNA: TGTGCCAGCAGCTTAGGAACGGGAGGGCCGGGAGAGACCCAGTACTTC
V: TRBV7-9
size: .
D: TRBD2
J: TRBJ2-5

CDR3: CASSTRGPRGTDTQYF
DNA: TGTGCCAGCAGCACCAGGGGTCCCCGGGGGACAGATACGCAGTATTTT
V: TRBV7-9
size: .
D: .
J: TRBJ2-3

CDR3: CASSLYVKGRATGELFF
DNA: TGTGCCAGCAGCTTGTACGTTAAAGGGAGGGCCACCGGGGAGCTGTTTTTT
V: TRBV5-6
size: .
D: TRBD2
J: TRBJ2-2

CDR3: CSVLVYETQYF
DNA: TGCAGCGTTCTCGTTTACGAGACCCAGTACTTC
V: TRBV29-1
size: once
D: .
J: TRBJ2-5

CDR3: CASSLAQEEFF
DNA: TGCGCCAGCAGCTTGGCCCAGGAGGAGTTCTTC
V: TRBV5-1
size: .
D: .
J: TRBJ2-1

CDR3: CASTVGGFSGELFF
DNA: TGCGCCAGCACCGTAGGGGGTTTTTCCGGGGAGCTGTTTTTT
V: TRBV5-1
size: .
D: .
J: TRBJ2-2

CDR3: CASSPLLISGNTIYF
DNA: TGTGCCAGCAGTCCCTTACTCATCTCTGGAAACACCATATATTTT
V: TRBV28
size: .
D: .
J: TRBJ1-3

CDR3: CASSLGPNYEQYF
DNA: TGTGCCAGCAGCTTAGGACCCAATTACGAGCAGTACTTC
V: TRBV7-9
size: .
D: .
J: TRBJ2-7

CDR3: CASSEYGRANSPLHF
DNA: TGTGCCAGCAGTGAATACGGCAGGGCCAATTCACCCCTCCACTTT
V: TRBV6-1
size: .
D: .
J: TRBJ1-6

CDR3: CASSQGAANSYNEQFF
DNA: TGTGCCAGCAGCCAAGGGGCGGCTAATTCCTACAATGAGCAGTTCTTC
V: TRBV4-2
size: .
D: .
J: TRBJ2-1

CDR3: CASIPGQINTGELFF
DNA: TGTGCCAGCATCCCGGGCCAAATTAACACCGGGGAGCTGTTTTTT
V: TRBV28
size: .
D: .
J: TRBJ2-2

CDR3: CASTRTLTGGYTF
DNA: TGTGCCAGCACTCGAACCTTGACAGGTGGCTACACCTTC
V: TRBV28
size: few
D: .
J: TRBJ1-2

CDR3: CASSPRENTEAFF
DNA: TGCGCCAGCAGTCCGCGAGAGAACACTGAAGCTTTCTTT
V: TRBV10-1
size: .
D: .
J: TRBJ1-1

CDR3: CASSSGTSNTQYF
DNA: TGTGCCAGCAGCTCGGGGACTTCAAATACGCAGTATTTT
V: TRBV7-7
size: .
D: .
J: TRBJ2-3

CDR3: CASIGQVVTEAFF
DNA: TGTGCCAGCATAGGACAGGTCGTCACTGAAGCTTTCTTT
V: TRBV6-5
size: .
D: TRBD1
J: TRBJ1-1

CDR3: CASSYRRDRSAYEQYF
DNA: TGTGCCAGCAGTTACCGCCGGGACAGGTCCGCCTACGAGCAGTACTTC
V: TRBV14
size: .
D: TRBD1
J: TRBJ2-7

CDR3: CASSFPGFRGNEKLFF
DNA: TGTGCCAGCAGCTTTCCTGGGTTTCGGGGGAATGAAAAACTGTTTTTT
V: TRBV7-9
size: .
D: .
J: TRBJ1-4

CDR3: CASNKLGTSSTDTQYF
DNA: TGTGCCAGCAACAAACTCGGGACTTCTAGCACAGATACGCAGTATTTT
V: TRBV9
size: .
D: .
J: TRBJ2-3

CDR3: CASSEGEEYQETQYF
DNA: TGTGCCAGCAGTGAGGGGGAGGAGTACCAAGAGACCCAGTACTTC
V: TRBV6-4
size: .
D: .
J: TRBJ2-5

CDR3: CASSRDSSVATF
DNA: TGTGCCAGCAGCCGGGACAGTTCGGTGGCCACCTTC
V: TRBV7-9
size: medium-sized
D: TRBD1
J: TRBJ1-2

CDR3: CASSSPTGAGELFF
DNA: TGTGCCAGCAGCTCCCCGACAGGGGCCGGGGAGCTGTTTTTT
V: TRBV11-3
size: .
D: TRBD1
J: TRBJ2-2

CDR3: CASSPTGLGLYEQYF
DNA: TGTGCCAGCAGCCCTACGGGACTAGGGTTATACGAGCAGTACTTC
V: TRBV7-2
size: .
D: TRBD2
J: TRBJ2-7

CDR3: CASSLFSGSQGEQYF
DNA: TGCGCCAGCAGCTTGTTTTCCGGGTCCCAGGGGGAGCAGTACTTC
V: TRBV5-1
size: .
D: .
J: TRBJ2-7

CDR3: CASSSPTDEQYF
DNA: TGTGCCAGCAGCTCCCCCACGGACGAGCAGTACTTC
V: TRBV7-2
size: .
D: .
J: TRBJ2-7

CDR3: CAISEPFSGIRYVEQFF
DNA: TGTGCCATCAGTGAGCCCTTCAGCGGGATCCGTTATGTTGAGCAGTTCTTC
V: TRBV10-3
size: .
D: TRBD2
J: TRBJ2-1

CDR3: CASSLGVNSQETQYF
DNA: TGTGCCAGCAGCTTAGGGGTCAATTCCCAAGAGACCCAGTACTTC
V: TRBV7-2
size: once
D: .
J: TRBJ2-5

CDR3: CAFDRGQEGQPQHF
DNA: TGTGCCTTTGACAGGGGGCAGGAAGGTCAGCCCCAGCATTTT
V: TRBV30
size: once
D: TRBD1
J: TRBJ1-5

CDR3: CASRDSPYGYTF
DNA: TGTGCCAGTAGGGACAGTCCCTATGGCTACACCTTC
V: TRBV19
size: .
D: .
J: TRBJ1-2

CDR3: CASSISTDTQYF
DNA: TGTGCCAGCAGTATTAGCACAGATACGCAGTATTTT
V: TRBV2
size: .
D: .
J: TRBJ2-3

CDR3: CASTRQGESGYTF
DNA: TGTGCCAGCACACGACAGGGGGAAAGTGGCTACACCTTC
V: TRBV18
size: .
D: TRBD1
J: TRBJ1-2

CDR3: CASSSGLAGTDTQYF
DNA: TGCGCCAGCAGCTCTGGACTAGCGGGAACAGATACGCAGTATTTT
V: TRBV5-1
size: .
D: TRBD2
J: TRBJ2-3